Listed here is a single TCR beta chain. Its specificity is unknown. The CDR3 loop spans 15 amino acids. Germline-derived CDR1 and CDR2 are MGHRA and YSYEKL. Trimming took off 2 bases at V and 3 bases at J, with 13 bases between the two ends. At least 5.5 micrograms of total RNA were extracted per sample. This sample was included in a study of blood T cells in healthy people across ages. Study-level findings and limits: Naive and antigen-experienced cells could not be conclusively compared, given unsorted PBMCs. TCR beta diversity, measured per million T cells, fell in a roughly linear way with age.

Through a sample-barcoded 5' primer and a J-beta primer mix, a second PCR was run for 7 to 11 cycles. TCRdb used MiXCR to reprocess the 5' RACE reads, holding one entry per CDR3 protein. The table includes 1.5 million to 2 million distinct CDR3 sequences, about 39% detected once. The sequence was collected from a human donor in good health. The rearrangement joins TRBV4-1 to TRBJ1-2; no firm D call. The sample consisted of blood. DNA for the CDR3: TGCGCCAGCAGCCAACCCCTGACGTCCTACTATGGCTACACCTTC. This gives the protein CASSQPLTSYYGYTF.